The next 19 T cell receptor beta chains were all read from a single sample in a study of read filtering for tumor transcriptome and immune sequencing. This library used roughly 370 ng RNA and molecular barcoded adaptors spanning alpha/delta and beta/gamma chains. Each CDR3 protein gets one entry after TCRdb re-called the reads with MiXCR. Of more than 100,000 distinct CDR3 sequences in the sample, 13% are singletons; the top ten hold 6.5% to 9%. Sequenced material: a population of CD138-negative cells sorted from bone marrow. The receptors were sampled from a donor aged 40 or older with multiple myeloma.

This clonotype has a count of ten or more. This chain uses TRBV4-1 with TRBJ2-2; D possibly corresponds to TRBD1 (7 bases). V gave up 3 bases and J gave up 5 bases, with 13 bases separating them. The CDR3 runs to 15 residues. Germline V CDR1 and CDR2: MGHRA, YSYEKL. Here the CDR3 DNA reads TGCGCCAGCAGCCACAGGGGGGATGCAACCGGGGAGCTGTTTTTT. It is translated as CASSHRGDATGELFF.

CDR3 nucleotides: TGTGCCAGCAGTTTCTCAGGACAGGATTACAATGAGCAGTTCTTC. This codes for CASSFSGQDYNEQFF. The chain recombines TRBV12-3 or TRBV12-4 with TRBJ2-1, with 7 bases aligning to TRBD1. This CDR3 has 15 residues. The J segment lost 4 bases and the V segment lost 3 bases, leaving 6 bases of the junction unmatched.

This clonotype showed up many times. The rearrangement joins TRBV19 to TRBJ1-1, with D perhaps TRBD1 (6 bases). Trimming stripped 2 bases from V and 0 bases from J, with 16 bases between. Germline V lookup: CDR1 LNHDA, CDR2 SQIVND (reference sequence). This CDR3 has 17 residues. CDR3 nucleotide sequence: TGTGCCAGTAGTATACGGGGACACCGATCCTTGAACACTGAAGCTTTCTTT. Encoded protein: CASSIRGHRSLNTEAFF.

This clonotype was found many times. This CDR3 is CASNITPRTSGYNEQFF. The CDR3 coding sequence is TGTGCCAGCAATATCACCCCCAGGACTAGCGGTTACAATGAGCAGTTCTTC. The chain combines TRBV6-2 or TRBV6-3 with TRBJ2-1; 10 bases agree with TRBD2. V trimming: 7 bases; J trimming: 4 bases; junction bases outside the gene matches: 13. CDR3 size: 17 residues. Germline assignment: CDR1 MNHEY and CDR2 SVGEGT.

This clonotype was seen repeatedly, ten times or more. The rearrangement joins TRBV10-3 to TRBJ1-4; no definite D call. The V and J ends lost 4 bases and 0 bases respectively, with 9 bases between them. The CDR3 has 15 amino acids. From germline, CDR1 is ENHRY and CDR2 SYGVKD. This chain's CDR3 is CAISARSATNEKLFF. In DNA, the CDR3 is TGTGCCATCAGTGCGAGATCGGCAACTAATGAAAAACTGTTTTTT.

Written as DNA, the CDR3 is TGCGCCAGCAGCATATCTAATCCTACCTACAATGAGCAGTTCTTC. This translates into CASSISNPTYNEQFF. V usage is TRBV5-1 and J usage is TRBJ2-1; D call uncertain. The CDR3 spans 15 residues. The V end was cut by 4 bases, the J end by 2 bases, with 13 bases between. Germline V gives CDR1 SGHRS, CDR2 YFSETQ.

Ten or more counts support this clonotype. The genes are TRBV6-5 and TRBJ2-2; possible D gene TRBD1, 5 bases. CDR1 MNHEY and CDR2 SVGAGI come from the germline V gene. The V gene lost 5 bases and the J gene lost 4 bases, with 14 bases spanning the gap. CDR3 length: 15 residues. CDR3 sequence reads: CASSQITGSTGELFF. The CDR3 coding sequence is TGTGCCAGCAGTCAAATAACAGGTTCCACCGGGGAGCTGTTTTTT.

This clonotype was observed many times. The rearrangement joins TRBV6-2 or TRBV6-3 to TRBJ2-7, with TRBD2 as a possible D gene (6 bases). The CDR3 extends over 16 amino acids. Trimming shortened V by 2 bases and J by 2 bases, and 16 bases separated the two germline ends. From germline, CDR1 is MNHEY and CDR2 SVGEGT. Written as DNA, the CDR3 is TGTGCCAGCAGTTACATGGGGAGGCCAGGCACCTACGAGCAGTACTTC. Translation: CASSYMGRPGTYEQYF.

This clonotype appeared a few times. The CDR3 spells CASSRDPRNQPQHF. CDR3 bases: TGTGCCAGCTCAAGGGATCCCCGCAATCAGCCCCAGCATTTT. The chain joins TRBV18 to TRBJ1-5; D not certain. The CDR3 extends over 14 amino acids. Trimming cost V 5 bases and J 2 bases, with 10 bases left between them. The germline gives CDR1 KGHSH, CDR2 LQKENI. The complete variable domain, with remaining parts taken from reference TRBV18 and TRBJ1-5, reads NAGVMQNPRHLVRRRGQEARLRCSPMKGHSHVYWYRQLPEEGLKFMVYLQKENIIDESGMPKERFSAEFPKEGPSILRIQQVVRGDSAAYFCASSRDPRNQPQHFGDGTRLSIL.

This clonotype was detected ten times or more. In DNA, the CDR3 is TGCAGTGCTAGAGATGTTAGGGGGTACGAGCAGTACTTC. This translates into CSARDVRGYEQYF. The J gene is TRBJ2-7, the V gene TRBV20-1; D is perhaps TRBD1 (6 bases). This CDR3 has 13 amino acids. From germline, CDR1 is DFQATT and CDR2 SNEGSKA (reference sequence). V dropped 0 bases and J dropped 4 bases, with 10 bases sitting between them.

This clonotype has only a few counts. The chain employs TRBV7-2 and TRBJ2-1; D remains ambiguous. Germline V lookup: CDR1 SGHTA, CDR2 FQGNSA. The CDR3 totals 14 residues. Trimming pared 5 bases from V and 3 bases from J, leaving 11 bases between. For the CDR3, the DNA is TGTGCCAGCAGCCCCGTGACCTACTACAATGAGCAGTTCTTC. As protein: CASSPVTYYNEQFF.

This clonotype occurred once. The rearrangement links TRBV5-1 to TRBJ1-1; perhaps TRBD1 as D (6 bases). Deletions cut 2 bases from V and 6 bases from J, with 14 bases between. The germline V gene encodes CDR1 SGHRS and CDR2 YFSETQ. This CDR3 is 14 amino acids long. The DNA for the CDR3 is TGCGCCAGCAGCTTAAGGGGGGCGGTGGCTGAAGCTTTCTTT. Its protein product is CASSLRGAVAEAFF.

Many counts were recorded for this clonotype. J is TRBJ2-1 and V is TRBV4-1; D uncertain. Trimming took off 6 bases at V and 0 bases at J, with 12 bases between the two ends. The CDR3 loop spans 15 amino acids. Germline-derived CDR1 and CDR2 are MGHRA and YSYEKL. The CDR3 region is CASSSDTSSYNEQFF. In nucleotides, the CDR3 is TGCGCCAGCAGTTCCGACACGAGCTCCTACAATGAGCAGTTCTTC.

The sample holds many counts of this clonotype. The chain couples TRBV6-2 or TRBV6-3 to TRBJ2-1; 8 bases align to TRBD2. Germline trimming cut 4 bases from V and 6 bases from J; bases unmatched to any gene: 8. Germline assignment: CDR1 MNHEY and CDR2 SVGEGT. CDR3 length: 15 residues. This chain's CDR3 is CASSSRRLAINEQFF. CDR3 DNA: TGTGCCAGCAGTTCTAGGAGACTAGCGATCAATGAGCAGTTCTTC.

This clonotype was counted ten times or more. The chain has TRBV20-1 and TRBJ1-5; 7 bases line up with TRBD1. This CDR3 comprises 15 residues. The V gene's germline CDR1 is DFQATT and CDR2 SNEGSKA (reference sequence). The V gene end was trimmed by 0 bases and the J gene end by 3 bases; junction bases not matched to a gene: 5. CDR3 nucleotides: TGCAGTGCTAGAGATCCCGGGACAGTCAATCAGCCCCAGCATTTT. Translating it yields CSARDPGTVNQPQHF.

V and J are TRBV9 and TRBJ2-3; a possible D gene is TRBD2 (5 bases). Germline loops: CDR1 SGDLS, CDR2 YYNGEE. With 2 bases removed from V and 3 bases from J, the gap between germline ends came to 13 bases. This CDR3 is built from 15 residues. The CDR3 is CASSVVGATTDTQYF. Here the CDR3 DNA reads TGTGCCAGCAGCGTCGTGGGAGCGACGACAGATACGCAGTATTTT.

This clonotype was recorded at least ten times. The rearrangement links TRBV7-6 to TRBJ2-7; TRBD1 matches 7 bases. Germline lookup yields CDR1 SGHVS and CDR2 FNYEAQ. The V segment lost 5 bases and the J segment 5 bases; nucleotides outside the gene matches: 18. This CDR3 contains 17 residues. In nucleotides, the CDR3 is TGTGCCAGCAGCGCCCGCTACAGGGGCGCCTCTGAAGACGAGCAGTACTTC. Encoded protein: CASSARYRGASEDEQYF.

As regards this clonotype: This may be a read error, as it is one base from a much larger clone. The chain is built from TRBV4-1 and TRBJ1-5; possible D gene TRBD1, 5 bases. The CDR3 loop spans 16 amino acids. CDR1 and CDR2 (germline): MGHRA, YSYEKL. CDR3 nucleotide sequence: TGCGCCAGCAGCCAAGGGAAGGGGAATAGCAATCAGTCCCAGCATTTT. It codes for CASSQGKGNSNQSQHF.

This clonotype was recorded many times. This chain uses TRBV20-1 with TRBJ2-2; 9 bases are shared with TRBD2. J lost 1 base, V lost 6 bases, and 15 bases had no gene match. This CDR3 has 18 residues. The germline V gene encodes CDR1 DFQATT and CDR2 SNEGSKA (reference sequence). CDR3 protein: CSALSGRGRAMNTGELFF. The CDR3 DNA sequence: TGCAGTGCCCTATCAGGGCGCGGGAGGGCGATGAACACCGGGGAGCTGTTTTTT.